Following are 15 T cell receptor beta chains from one sample sequenced in a study of T-cell reconstitution after alpha-beta-depleted transplantation in children. Researchers prepared the TCRbeta library using unique molecular identifiers, the study reports. Via MiXCR, TCRdb re-called the PCR reads, giving one row per CDR3 protein. The data show about 400,000 distinct CDR3 sequences, 15% to 20% seen once. The sequenced sample was PBMCs, mostly from graft donor cells, obtained 360 days after TCRalphabeta/CD19-depleted stem cell transplant. These receptor sequences come from a boy younger than two who had a stem cell transplant for Wiskott-Aldrich syndrome, so the T cells may come from the graft donor.

This clonotype was observed a handful of times. The chain employs TRBV7-9 and TRBJ2-1; 10 bases fit TRBD2. The V segment lost 11 bases and the J segment 5 bases; nucleotides outside the gene matches: 6. CDR3 length equals 13 residues. CDR1 is SEHNR and CDR2 is FQNEAQ in the germline V gene (reference sequence). CDR3 sequence (DNA): TGTGCCTTCCAAAGCGGGAGGGACAATGAGCAGTTCTTC. Translated, it gives CAFQSGRDNEQFF.

The table lists this clonotype with a count of one. This chain joins TRBV12-3 or TRBV12-4 and TRBJ2-3, with 7 bases that match TRBD2. After removal of 7 bases from V and 3 bases from J, the junction contained 19 bases not matched to a gene. This CDR3 is built from 18 residues. CDR3 DNA: TGTGCCAGCAACCCAAGGCTGGGGAGGGCCTTCCGAACAGATACGCAGTATTTT. This translates into CASNPRLGRAFRTDTQYF.

Worth noting for this clonotype: One junction end disagrees with the germline gene, perhaps due to a read error. The V call is TRBV7-9, the J call TRBJ2-5; no reliable D call. The length of the CDR3 is 12 residues. Germline CDR1 reads SEHNR; CDR2 reads FQNEAQ (reference sequence). CDR3 region: CARSWQKETQYF. CDR3 DNA: TGTGCCCGCAGCTGGCAGAAAGAGACCCAGTACTTC. The variable domain in full, with the rest retrieved from reference TRBV7-9 and TRBJ2-5, is DTGVSQNPRHKITKRGQNVTFRCDPISEHNRLYWYRQTLGQGPEFLTYFQNEAQLEKSRLLSDRFSAERPKGSFSTLEIQRTEQGDSAMYLCARSWQKETQYFGPGTRLLVL.

This clonotype was seen a handful of times. The chain links TRBV3-1 to TRBJ2-1; D is perhaps TRBD2 (5 bases). The CDR3 covers 14 residues. The germline V and J ends were trimmed by 3 bases and 6 bases, with 12 bases remaining between them. Per the germline V gene, CDR1 is LGHDT and CDR2 is YNNKEL (reference sequence). CDR3 loop: CASSHWEWGNEQFF. Here the CDR3 DNA reads TGTGCCAGCAGCCATTGGGAGTGGGGCAATGAGCAGTTCTTC.

This chain connects TRBV12-3 or TRBV12-4 to TRBJ2-6, with 9 positions matching TRBD1. V was pared by 6 bases and J by 0 bases, with 6 bases of the junction left unmatched. There are 17 residues in the CDR3. The CDR3 nucleotides read TGTGCCAGCAGGGAGACAGGGGGAATCTCTGGGGCCAACGTCCTGACTTTC. Its translation is CASRETGGISGANVLTF.

This CDR3 is CASSQGPGPRKNIQYF. Here the CDR3 DNA reads TGTGCCAGCAGCCAAGGGCCCGGGCCGAGGAAAAACATTCAGTACTTC. The chain combines TRBV14 with TRBJ2-4, with D uncertain. The V gene lost 1 base and the J gene lost 4 bases, with 14 bases spanning the gap. This CDR3 has 16 residues. Germline assignment: CDR1 SGHDN and CDR2 FVKESK.

This clonotype appeared a few times. The gene calls are TRBV12-3 or TRBV12-4 and TRBJ2-7, with TRBD2 matching 12 bases. V was clipped by 6 bases and J by 2 bases; unmatched bases: 8. The CDR3 totals 16 residues. The CDR3 coding sequence is TGTGCCAGCAGCATCAGGACTAGCGGGACTACCTACGAGCAGTACTTC. Amino acid sequence: CASSIRTSGTTYEQYF.

The gene calls are TRBV5-1 and TRBJ2-5, with D perhaps TRBD1 (6 bases). Germline lookup yields CDR1 SGHRS and CDR2 YFSETQ. The CDR3 loop spans 14 amino acids. V dropped 1 base and J dropped 2 bases, with 9 bases sitting between them. This CDR3 reads CASSLRRGQETQYF. In nucleotides, the CDR3 is TGCGCCAGCAGCTTGCGAAGGGGGCAAGAGACCCAGTACTTC.

Comment on this clonotype: One end of the junction varies from germline; a read error may be responsible. This CDR3 is CAISADRGPTYEQHF. The CDR3 DNA sequence: TGTGCCATCAGCGCCGACAGGGGGCCCACCTACGAGCAGCACTTC. V gene TRBV10-3 combines with J gene TRBJ2-7; 10 bases line up with TRBD1. Germline V gene sequence: CDR1 ENHRY, CDR2 SYGVKD. CDR3 length: 15 residues.

This chain joins TRBV5-1 and TRBJ2-7, with 7 bases fitting TRBD2. V dropped 5 bases and J dropped 3; count of bases not matched to a gene: 5. Germline CDR1 is SGHRS and CDR2 is YFSETQ. The CDR3 consists of 13 residues. The CDR3 coding sequence is TGCGCCAGCAGAGGGAGGGTATTCTACGAGCAGTACTTC. Translating it yields CASRGRVFYEQYF.

The table lists this clonotype with a few counts. V is TRBV14 and J is TRBJ2-5; D is unclear. The CDR3 has 16 residues. CDR1 and CDR2 (germline): SGHDN, FVKESK. Trimming took off 2 bases at V and 2 bases at J, with 15 bases between the two ends. The CDR3 DNA follows: TGTGCCAGCAGCCAATTCAGCGCTCCCCATCAAGAGACCCAGTACTTC. Its translation is CASSQFSAPHQETQYF.

The chain is built from TRBV12-3 or TRBV12-4 and TRBJ2-6; D is uncertain. Trimming shortened V by 7 bases and J by 4 bases, and 8 bases separated the two germline ends. This CDR3 comprises 13 residues. CDR3 DNA: TGTGCCAGCATGCCAGCCGGGGCCAACGTCCTGACTTTC. Its translation: CASMPAGANVLTF.

This clonotype turned up a few times. The J gene is TRBJ2-2, the V gene TRBV5-1; 7 nucleotides line up with TRBD1. The CDR3 covers 19 residues. Germline trimming cut 3 bases from V and 1 base from J; bases unmatched to any gene: 15. Germline CDR1 is SGHRS and CDR2 is YFSETQ. The CDR3 DNA is TGCGCCAGCAGCTCGACTATAAATTTTCGGACAGGGAACACCGGGGAGCTGTTTTTT. Translation: CASSSTINFRTGNTGELFF.

This clonotype was counted only a few times. J is TRBJ2-5 and V is TRBV4-1; TRBD1 matches at 7 bases. The ends lost 4 bases at V and 1 base at J; junction bases unmatched: 18. Germline assignment: CDR1 MGHRA and CDR2 YSYEKL. The CDR3 runs to 19 residues. The CDR3 sequence is CASSRERGGSLIGQETQYF. The CDR3 coding sequence is TGCGCCAGCAGCCGCGAACGAGGGGGCTCACTCATAGGCCAAGAGACCCAGTACTTC.

This chain's CDR3 is CASSYFRDSEQYF. The CDR3 DNA sequence: TGTGCCAGCAGTTATTTCCGGGACAGCGAGCAGTACTTC. The chain combines TRBV12-3 or TRBV12-4 with TRBJ2-7, with 7 positions matching TRBD1. The CDR3 covers 13 residues. With V trimmed by 4 bases and J by 6 bases, 6 bases remained unmatched.